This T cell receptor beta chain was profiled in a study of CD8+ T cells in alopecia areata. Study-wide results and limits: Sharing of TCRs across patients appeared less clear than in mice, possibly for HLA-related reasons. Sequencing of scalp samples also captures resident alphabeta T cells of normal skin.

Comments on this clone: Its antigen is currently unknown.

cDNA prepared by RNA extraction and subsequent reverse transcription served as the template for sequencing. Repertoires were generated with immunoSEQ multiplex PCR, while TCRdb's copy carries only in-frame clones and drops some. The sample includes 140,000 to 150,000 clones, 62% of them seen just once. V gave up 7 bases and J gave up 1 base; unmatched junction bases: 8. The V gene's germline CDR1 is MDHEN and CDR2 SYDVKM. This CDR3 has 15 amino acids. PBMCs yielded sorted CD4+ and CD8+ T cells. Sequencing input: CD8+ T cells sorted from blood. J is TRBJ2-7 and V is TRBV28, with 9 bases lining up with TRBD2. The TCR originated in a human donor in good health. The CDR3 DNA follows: TGTGCCAGCATCTCATGGCGGGAGGGGTCCTACGAGCAGTACTTC. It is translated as CASISWREGSYEQYF. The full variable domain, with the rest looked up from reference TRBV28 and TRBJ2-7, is DVKVTQSSRYLVKRTGEKVFLECVQDMDHENMFWYRQDPGLGLRLIYFSYDVKMKEKGDIPEGYSVSREKKERFSLILESASTNQTSMYLCASISWREGSYEQYFGPGTRLTVT.